Listed below are T cell receptor beta chains from one sample, sequenced in a study of response to subunit inactivated influenza vaccine. Each CDR3 protein gets one entry after TCRdb re-called the RT-PCR reads with MiXCR. The sample lists roughly 170,000 distinct CDR3 sequences; around 9% were seen once. This specimen consisted of non-naive T cells sorted from PBMCs, obtained on the day of vaccination. Every receptor here comes from a man aged 45-65 years who received an inactivated influenza vaccine. Both conserved end residues are part of each CDR3. Fields, in order: V gene, D gene, clone size, J gene, CDR3 DNA, CDR3 protein. D genes are given only for firm matches. Clone size appears in some rows only: once, few, many, or a class for an expanded clone.

TRBV2	TRBD2	NA	TRBJ2-7	TGTGCCAGCATCCCTGGACTAGCAGAAGTCTACGAGCAGTACTTC	CASIPGLAEVYEQYF
TRBV27	TRBD2	many	TRBJ2-1	TGTGCCAGCAGTTTATCGATTAGAGACGGGGCCACTAGCGGTCGCTCCTACAATGAGCAGTTCTTC	CASSLSIRDGATSGRSYNEQFF
TRBV21-1	NA	few	TRBJ2-5	TGTGCCAGCAGCATTTGGGGGAGGGGGCAAGAGACCCAGTACTTC	CASSIWGRGQETQYF
TRBV5-1	NA	many	TRBJ2-3	TGCGCCAGCAGCTGGGAGAGCACAGATACGCAGTATTTT	CASSWESTDTQYF
TRBV20-1	NA	many	TRBJ2-3	TGCAGTGCTAGAGATAGAGGGGTAGCAGATACGCAGTATTTT	CSARDRGVADTQYF
TRBV20-1	TRBD2	NA	TRBJ2-3	TGCAGTGCTAGAGATCTAGCGGGGGGGCCCGCAGATACGCAGTATTTT	CSARDLAGGPADTQYF
TRBV19	NA	NA	TRBJ2-3	TGTGCCAGTAGTACCGGCGTAGATACGCAGTATTTT	CASSTGVDTQYF
TRBV4-3	NA	NA	TRBJ2-3	TGCGCCAGCAGCCAAAGGGGTTCACCCACAGATACGCAGTATTTT	CASSQRGSPTDTQYF
TRBV20-1	NA	few	TRBJ2-3	TGCAGTGCTAGATCCGGGACCCGAACAGATACGCAGTATTTT	CSARSGTRTDTQYF
TRBV6-2/TRBV6-3	TRBD1	few	TRBJ2-7	TGTGCCAGCAGCCCCGGGACAGCCGATTATTACGAGCAGTACTTC	CASSPGTADYYEQYF
TRBV20-1	NA	many	TRBJ1-1	TGCAGTGCTAGAGATCCCAGGGGATCGTCGACTGAAGCTTTCTTT	CSARDPRGSSTEAFF
TRBV20-1	NA	NA	TRBJ2-7	TGCAGTGCACACACGAGGGAGCAGTACTTC	CSAHTREQYF
TRBV6-1	NA	NA	TRBJ1-6	TGTGCCTCCCGGGGGGGCAATTCACCCCTCCACTTT	CASRGGNSPLHF
TRBV29-1	TRBD2	many	TRBJ2-3	TGCAGCGTTGAAGGGAGCGGGAGTAGAGCAGATACGCAGTATTTT	CSVEGSGSRADTQYF
TRBV9	TRBD2	many	TRBJ2-3	TGTGCCAGCAGCAACGCCCCGACTAGCGGGAGAAGCACAGATACGCAGTATTTT	CASSNAPTSGRSTDTQYF